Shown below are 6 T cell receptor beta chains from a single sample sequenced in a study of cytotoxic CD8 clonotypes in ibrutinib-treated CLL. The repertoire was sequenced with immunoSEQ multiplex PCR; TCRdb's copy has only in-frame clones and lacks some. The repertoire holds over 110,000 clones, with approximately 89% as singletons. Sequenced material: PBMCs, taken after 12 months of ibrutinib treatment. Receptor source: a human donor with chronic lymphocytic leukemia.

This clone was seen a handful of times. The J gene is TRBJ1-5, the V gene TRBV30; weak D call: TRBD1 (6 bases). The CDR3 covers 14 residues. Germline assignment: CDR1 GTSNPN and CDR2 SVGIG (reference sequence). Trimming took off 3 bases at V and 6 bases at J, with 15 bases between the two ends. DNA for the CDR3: TGTGCCTGGAGCTCGGGGGCAAGGAGTCAGCCCCAGCATTTT. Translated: CAWSSGARSQPQHF.

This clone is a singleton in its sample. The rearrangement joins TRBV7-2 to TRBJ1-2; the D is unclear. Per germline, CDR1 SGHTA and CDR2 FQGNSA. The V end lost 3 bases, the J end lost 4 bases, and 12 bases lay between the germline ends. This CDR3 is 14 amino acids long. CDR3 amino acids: CASSFNYGSYGYTF. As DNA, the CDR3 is TGTGCCAGCAGCTTTAATTATGGGAGCTATGGCTACACCTTC.

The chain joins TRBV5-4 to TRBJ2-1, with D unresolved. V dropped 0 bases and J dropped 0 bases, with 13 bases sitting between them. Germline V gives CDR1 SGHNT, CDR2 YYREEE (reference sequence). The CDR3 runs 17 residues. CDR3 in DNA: TGTGCCAGCAGCTTGGATCGGGTGACCCGCTCCTACAATGAGCAGTTCTTC. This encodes CASSLDRVTRSYNEQFF.

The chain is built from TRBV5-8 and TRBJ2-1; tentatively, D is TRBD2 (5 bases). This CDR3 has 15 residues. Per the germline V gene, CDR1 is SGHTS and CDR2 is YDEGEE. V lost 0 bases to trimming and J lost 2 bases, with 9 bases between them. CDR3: CASSLAGGTYNEQFF. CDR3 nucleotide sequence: TGTGCCAGCAGCTTGGCAGGAGGCACCTACAATGAGCAGTTCTTC.

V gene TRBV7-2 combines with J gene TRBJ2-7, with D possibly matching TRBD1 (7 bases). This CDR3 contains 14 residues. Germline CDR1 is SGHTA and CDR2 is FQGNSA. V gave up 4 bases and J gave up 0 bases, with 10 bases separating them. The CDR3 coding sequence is TGTGCCAGCAGCTCGCGGGACAGCTCCTACGAGCAGTACTTC. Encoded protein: CASSSRDSSYEQYF.

The CDR3 DNA sequence: TGCGCCAGCAGCCTGGTGAGGGAGGACGAGCAGTACTTC. Translation: CASSLVREDEQYF. The rearrangement links TRBV4-3 to TRBJ2-7, with D possibly TRBD2 on 6 matching bases. Trimming cost V 4 bases and J 5 bases, with 12 bases left between them. This CDR3 region has 13 residues. Germline CDR1 reads LGHNA; CDR2 reads YSLEER.